This TCR beta chain was obtained from a study of a mutant IDH1 vaccine in newly diagnosed glioma. Turning to the study itself: Patients received vaccination from 4-6 weeks after radiotherapy alone, or with temozolomide cycles. The timing of visit V12 was week 35, and that of visit V13 was week 47.

A note on this clone: Its antigen is as yet unknown.

Study-wide results and caveats: Top peripheral T cell clonotype shifts appeared unrelated to pseudoprogression.

The time point denotes: week 35, safety follow-up. Mutant IDH1 20-mer peptide, at 300 ug, made up each vaccine dose, with topical imiquimod. The assay was immunoSEQ multiplex PCR, and TCRdb's table has in-frame clones only and misses some. The data hold tens of thousands of clones, with 74% observed a single time. This TCR was recovered from a man between 50 and 59 years old with glioma. The source was PBMCs, collected from a glioma patient whose treatment included an IDH1 peptide vaccine.

CDR3 nucleotides: TGCAGCGTTGGGGCCAGCGGGGGGGCCTTACGGGGCACAGATACGCAGTATTTT. Protein sequence: CSVGASGGALRGTDTQYF. The chain is built from TRBV29-1 and TRBJ2-3, with 10 bases that match TRBD2. The CDR3 totals 18 residues. V lost 4 bases and J lost 1; bases outside the gene matches: 14. Germline V CDR1 and CDR2: SQVTM, ANQGSEA.